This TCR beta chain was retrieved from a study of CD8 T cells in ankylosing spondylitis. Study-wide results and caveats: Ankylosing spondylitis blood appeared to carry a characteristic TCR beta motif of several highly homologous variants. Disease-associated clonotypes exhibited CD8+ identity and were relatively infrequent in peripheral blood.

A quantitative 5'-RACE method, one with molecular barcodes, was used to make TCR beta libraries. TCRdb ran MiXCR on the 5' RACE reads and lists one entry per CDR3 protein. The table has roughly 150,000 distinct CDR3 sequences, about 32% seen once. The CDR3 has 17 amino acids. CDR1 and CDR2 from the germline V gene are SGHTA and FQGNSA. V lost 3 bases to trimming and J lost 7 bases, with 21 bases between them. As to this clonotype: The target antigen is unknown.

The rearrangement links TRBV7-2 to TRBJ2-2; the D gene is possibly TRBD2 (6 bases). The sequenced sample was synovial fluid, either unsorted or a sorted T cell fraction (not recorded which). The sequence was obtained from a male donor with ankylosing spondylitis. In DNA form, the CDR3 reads TGTGCCAGCAGCTTCGCGGGGCTTGGTTATAGCGGCGGGGAGCTGTTTTTT. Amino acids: CASSFAGLGYSGGELFF. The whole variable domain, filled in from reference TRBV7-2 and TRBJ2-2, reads GAGVSQSPSNKVTEKGKDVELRCDPISGHTALYWYRQSLGQGLEFLIYFQGNSAPDKSGLPSDRFSAERTGGSVSTLTIQRTQQEDSAVYLCASSFAGLGYSGGELFFGEGSRLTVL.